This paragraph covers one T cell receptor beta chain sequence. No antigen is known for it. Trimming took 5 bases from V and 3 from J, leaving 15 bases between them. The CDR3 covers 15 residues. The V gene's germline CDR1 is SEHNR and CDR2 FQNEAQ (reference sequence). This sample stems from a study of blood T cells in healthy people across ages. Using a J-beta primer mix together with a sample-barcoded 5' primer, a second PCR was run for roughly 6 to 11 cycles. Every molecule of cDNA carried a tag from a template-switch adaptor with 12 random nucleotides. Samples each returned at least 3 million CDR3-containing paired-end reads. TCRdb recomputed calls from the 5' RACE reads with MiXCR, one row per CDR3 protein. The sample has 1.5 million or so distinct CDR3 sequences, 42% seen once. Study-wide results and limits: The fall in TCR beta diversity per million T cells was roughly linear with age. Unsorted PBMCs blocked a conclusive comparison of naive and antigen-experienced cells.

The TCR comes from a woman under 30 in good health. The specimen was blood. This rearrangement joins TRBV7-9 to TRBJ2-3; D is perhaps TRBD2 (7 bases). This chain's CDR3 is CASSGRGAQTDTQYF. The CDR3, as DNA: TGTGCCAGCAGCGGCCGGGGGGCCCAAACAGATACGCAGTATTTT. The whole variable domain, filled in from reference TRBV7-9 and TRBJ2-3, reads DTGVSQNPRHKITKRGQNVTFRCDPISEHNRLYWYRQTLGQGPEFLTYFQNEAQLEKSRLLSDRFSAERPKGSFSTLEIQRTEQGDSAMYLCASSGRGAQTDTQYFGPGTRLTVL.